This T cell receptor beta chain was sequenced during a study of blood T cell repertoires in COVID-19. Across the whole study: Whether acute or convalescent, the COVID-19 samples came from the United States, Italy and Spain. T cells, B-cell-depleted T cells, or PBMCs provided the cDNA or gDNA that served as material.

A Seattle source enrolled patients during active infection and followed them longitudinally. Original data processing: Nucleated cell counts were estimated from reference gene primer amplification. Here immunoSEQ multiplex PCR was the method, and the copy in TCRdb shows in-frame clones only, minus some. V and J calls and clone size are copied from that table; D and trimming were computed from the DNA. The sample includes about 68,000 clones, 87% of them seen just once. Trimming took 2 bases from V and 7 from J, leaving 15 bases between them. Germline CDR1 is KGHSH and CDR2 is LQKENI. The CDR3 length is 15 residues. The count of this clone is one.

The genes are TRBV18 and TRBJ2-1, with D maybe TRBD2 (5 bases). The TCR comes from a woman in her 50s with COVID-19, enrolled during active disease. Input material: peripheral blood. The CDR3 loop reads CASSPEDAPGNEQFF. For the CDR3, the DNA is TGTGCCAGCTCACCAGAGGACGCCCCGGGAAATGAGCAGTTCTTC.